A single sample gave rise to the 5 T cell receptor beta chains below, sequenced in a study of blood T cell repertoires in COVID-19. Here immunoSEQ multiplex PCR was the method, and the copy in TCRdb shows in-frame clones only, minus some. The table records roughly 150,000 clones, approximately 88% of them present only once. Sequenced material: peripheral blood. Receptors originate from a woman at least 80 years old with active or convalescent COVID-19.

V gene TRBV27 combines with J gene TRBJ1-6; D is perhaps TRBD1 (5 bases). Germline CDR1 is MNHEY and CDR2 is SMNVEV (reference sequence). The V end lost 4 bases, the J end lost 7 bases, and 11 bases lay between the germline ends. CDR3 length: 14 amino acids. DNA of the CDR3: TGTGCCAGCAGTTGGGCAGGGCCCAATTCACCCCTCCACTTT. It yields the protein CASSWAGPNSPLHF.

This clone has just one count. The rearrangement uses TRBV4-1 and TRBJ2-1, with TRBD2 matching over 11 bases. The J segment lost 6 bases and the V segment lost 0 bases, leaving 7 bases of the junction unmatched. This CDR3 contains 17 residues. From germline, CDR1 is MGHRA and CDR2 YSYEKL. Here the CDR3 reads CASSQDSVAGGLNEQFF. CDR3 coding DNA: TGCGCCAGCAGCCAAGATTCGGTAGCGGGGGGGCTCAATGAGCAGTTCTTC.

The J gene is TRBJ1-2, the V gene TRBV6-1; possibly TRBD1 for D (5 bases). Per the germline V gene, CDR1 is MNHNS and CDR2 is SASEGT. The CDR3 runs 15 residues. Trimming shortened V by 1 base and J by 8 bases, and 17 bases separated the two germline ends. The CDR3 bases are TGTGCCAGCAGTGAAGTTGGGGGGTTCCTGGGAGGCTACACCTTC. This encodes CASSEVGGFLGGYTF.

The chain links TRBV7-2 to TRBJ1-1, with D possibly matching TRBD1 (5 bases). Germline loops: CDR1 SGHTA, CDR2 FQGNSA. The V end lost 1 base, the J end lost 1 base, and 10 bases lay between the germline ends. The CDR3 totals 15 residues. Here the CDR3 reads CASSLGGRANTEAFF. CDR3 DNA sequence: TGTGCCAGCAGCTTAGGAGGCAGGGCGAACACTGAAGCTTTCTTT. The whole variable domain, filled in from reference TRBV7-2 and TRBJ1-1, reads GAGVSQSPSNKVTEKGKDVELRCDPISGHTALYWYRQSLGQGLEFLIYFQGNSAPDKSGLPSDRFSAERTGGSVSTLTIQRTQQEDSAVYLCASSLGGRANTEAFFGQGTRLTVV.

This chain links TRBV7-3 with TRBJ2-7; 10 bases are a match to TRBD2. The CDR3 contains 16 residues. The germline CDR1 and CDR2 sequences are SGHTA and FQGTGA. Germline trimming cut 5 bases from V and 6 bases from J; bases unmatched to any gene: 13. CDR3 bases: TGTGCCAGCAGCCCAGGAGGAGCGGGGGGGCTGGGCGAGCAGTACTTC. Translating it yields CASSPGGAGGLGEQYF.